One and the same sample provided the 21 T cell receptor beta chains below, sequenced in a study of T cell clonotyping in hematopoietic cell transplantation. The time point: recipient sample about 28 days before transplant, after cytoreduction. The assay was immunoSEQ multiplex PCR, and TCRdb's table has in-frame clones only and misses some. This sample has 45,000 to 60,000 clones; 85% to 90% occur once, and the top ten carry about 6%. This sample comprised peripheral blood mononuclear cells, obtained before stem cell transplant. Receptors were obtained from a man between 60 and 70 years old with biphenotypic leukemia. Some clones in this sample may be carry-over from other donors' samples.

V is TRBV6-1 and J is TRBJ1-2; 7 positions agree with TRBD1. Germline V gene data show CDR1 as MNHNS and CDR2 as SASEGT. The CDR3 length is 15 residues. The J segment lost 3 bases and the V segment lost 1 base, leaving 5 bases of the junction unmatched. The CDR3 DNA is TGTGCCAGCAGTGAAGGCGTACAGGGGTACTATGGCTACACCTTC. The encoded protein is CASSEGVQGYYGYTF.

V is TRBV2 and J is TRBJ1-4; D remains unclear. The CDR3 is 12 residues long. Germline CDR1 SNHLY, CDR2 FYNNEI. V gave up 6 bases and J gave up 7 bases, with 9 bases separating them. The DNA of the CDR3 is TGTGCCAGCAGAATGGATAGTGAAAAACTGTTTTTT. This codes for CASRMDSEKLFF.

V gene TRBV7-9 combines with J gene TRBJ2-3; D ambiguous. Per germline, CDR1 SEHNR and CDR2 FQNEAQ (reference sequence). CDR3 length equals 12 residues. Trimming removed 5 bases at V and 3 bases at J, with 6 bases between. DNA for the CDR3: TGTGCCAGCAGCCTCCAGACAGATACGCAGTATTTT. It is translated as CASSLQTDTQYF.

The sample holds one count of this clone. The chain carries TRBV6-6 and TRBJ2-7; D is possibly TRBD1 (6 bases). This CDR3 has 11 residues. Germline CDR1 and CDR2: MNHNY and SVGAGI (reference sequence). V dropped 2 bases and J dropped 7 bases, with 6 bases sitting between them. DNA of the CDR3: TGTGCCAGCAGTTACGACAGGGAGCAGTACTTC. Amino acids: CASSYDREQYF.

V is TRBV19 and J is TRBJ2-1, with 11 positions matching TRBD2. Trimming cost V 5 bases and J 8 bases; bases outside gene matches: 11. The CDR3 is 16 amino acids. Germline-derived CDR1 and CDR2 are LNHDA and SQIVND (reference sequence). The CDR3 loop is CASSPELAGEGDEQFF. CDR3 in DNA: TGTGCCAGTAGTCCCGAACTAGCGGGAGAAGGAGATGAGCAGTTCTTC.

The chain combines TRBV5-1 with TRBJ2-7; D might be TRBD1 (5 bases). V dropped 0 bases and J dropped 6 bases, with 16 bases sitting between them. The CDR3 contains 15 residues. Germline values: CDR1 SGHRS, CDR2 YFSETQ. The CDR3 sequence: CASSLGSVGVGEQYF. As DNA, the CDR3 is TGCGCCAGCAGCTTGGGGTCGGTAGGGGTCGGCGAGCAGTACTTC.

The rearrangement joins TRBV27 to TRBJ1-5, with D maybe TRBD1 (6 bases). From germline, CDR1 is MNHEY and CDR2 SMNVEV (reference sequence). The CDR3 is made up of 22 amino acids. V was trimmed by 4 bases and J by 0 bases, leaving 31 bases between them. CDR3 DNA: TGTGCCAGCAGTTCGAACACCGACAGGCTGCTATCCTCCATCCATAGCAATCAGCCCCAGCATTTT. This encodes CASSSNTDRLLSSIHSNQPQHF.

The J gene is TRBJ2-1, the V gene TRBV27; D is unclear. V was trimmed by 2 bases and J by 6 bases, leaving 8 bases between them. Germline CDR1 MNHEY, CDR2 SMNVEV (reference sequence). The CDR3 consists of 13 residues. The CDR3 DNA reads TGTGCCAGCAGTTTAACGCCCGCCAATGAGCAGTTCTTC. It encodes CASSLTPANEQFF.

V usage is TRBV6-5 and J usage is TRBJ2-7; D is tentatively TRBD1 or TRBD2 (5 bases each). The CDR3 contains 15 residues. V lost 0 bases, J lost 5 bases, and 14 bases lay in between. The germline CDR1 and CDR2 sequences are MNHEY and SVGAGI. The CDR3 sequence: CASSYSAVPRDEQYF. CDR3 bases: TGTGCCAGCAGTTACTCAGCGGTTCCCAGGGACGAGCAGTACTTC.

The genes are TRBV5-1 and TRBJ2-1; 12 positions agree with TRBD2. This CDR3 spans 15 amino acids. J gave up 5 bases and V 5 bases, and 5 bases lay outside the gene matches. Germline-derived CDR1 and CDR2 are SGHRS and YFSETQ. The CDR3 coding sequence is TGCGCCAGCAGAATGACTAGCGGGAGAGACAATGAGCAGTTCTTC. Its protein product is CASRMTSGRDNEQFF.

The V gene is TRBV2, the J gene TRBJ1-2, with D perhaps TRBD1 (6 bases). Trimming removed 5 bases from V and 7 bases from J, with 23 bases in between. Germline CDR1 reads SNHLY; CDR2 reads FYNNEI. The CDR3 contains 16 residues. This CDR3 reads CASSPALTGFNFGYTF. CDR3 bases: TGTGCCAGCAGTCCGGCACTCACAGGGTTTAATTTTGGCTACACCTTC.

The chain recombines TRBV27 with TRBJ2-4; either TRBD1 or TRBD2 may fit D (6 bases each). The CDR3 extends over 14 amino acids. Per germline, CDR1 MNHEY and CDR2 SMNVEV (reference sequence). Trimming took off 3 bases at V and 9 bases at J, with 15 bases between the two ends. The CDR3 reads CASSLAGEVGIQYF. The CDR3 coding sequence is TGTGCCAGCAGTTTGGCAGGGGAGGTGGGCATTCAGTACTTC.

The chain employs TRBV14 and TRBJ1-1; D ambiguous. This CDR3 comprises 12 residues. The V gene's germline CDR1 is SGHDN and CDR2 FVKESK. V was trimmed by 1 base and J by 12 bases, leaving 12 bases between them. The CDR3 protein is CASSQAWRETFF. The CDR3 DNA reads TGTGCCAGCAGCCAAGCCTGGAGGGAGACTTTCTTT.

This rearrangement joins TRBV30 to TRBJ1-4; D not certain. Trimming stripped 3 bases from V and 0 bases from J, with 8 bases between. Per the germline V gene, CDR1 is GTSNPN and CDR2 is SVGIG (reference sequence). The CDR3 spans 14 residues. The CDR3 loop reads CAWSVKATNEKLFF. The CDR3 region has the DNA TGTGCCTGGAGCGTCAAAGCAACTAATGAAAAACTGTTTTTT.

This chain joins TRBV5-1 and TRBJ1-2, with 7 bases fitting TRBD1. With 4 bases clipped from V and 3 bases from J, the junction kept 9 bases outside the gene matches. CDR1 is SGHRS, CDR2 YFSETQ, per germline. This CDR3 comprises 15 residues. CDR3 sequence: CASSPRTGIHYGYTF. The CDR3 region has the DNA TGCGCCAGCAGCCCTAGGACAGGAATACACTATGGCTACACCTTC.

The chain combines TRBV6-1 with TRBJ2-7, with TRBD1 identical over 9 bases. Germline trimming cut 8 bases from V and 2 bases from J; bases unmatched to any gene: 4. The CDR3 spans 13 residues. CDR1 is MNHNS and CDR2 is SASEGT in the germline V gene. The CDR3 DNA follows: TGTGCCAGCGGGACAGGGATTGCCTACGAGCAGTACTTC. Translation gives CASGTGIAYEQYF.

CDR3: CASSVRSGLYTDTQYF. The CDR3 bases are TGTGCCAGCAGCGTTCGCTCGGGACTATATACAGATACGCAGTATTTT. The J gene is TRBJ2-3, the V gene TRBV7-2; 7 bases agree with TRBD2. The CDR3 loop spans 16 amino acids. V lost 5 bases and J lost 3; bases outside the gene matches: 11. In germline, CDR1 is SGHTA, CDR2 FQGNSA. The complete variable domain, with remaining parts taken from reference TRBV7-2 and TRBJ2-3, reads GAGVSQSPSNKVTEKGKDVELRCDPISGHTALYWYRQSLGQGLEFLIYFQGNSAPDKSGLPSDRFSAERTGGSVSTLTIQRTQQEDSAVYLCASSVRSGLYTDTQYFGPGTRLTVL.

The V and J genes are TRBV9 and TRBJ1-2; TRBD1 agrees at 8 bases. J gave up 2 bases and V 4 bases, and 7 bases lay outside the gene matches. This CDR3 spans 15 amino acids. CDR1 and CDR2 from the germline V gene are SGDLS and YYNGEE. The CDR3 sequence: CASSPLDRVNYGYTF. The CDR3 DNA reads TGTGCCAGCAGCCCCCTGGACAGGGTGAACTATGGCTACACCTTC.

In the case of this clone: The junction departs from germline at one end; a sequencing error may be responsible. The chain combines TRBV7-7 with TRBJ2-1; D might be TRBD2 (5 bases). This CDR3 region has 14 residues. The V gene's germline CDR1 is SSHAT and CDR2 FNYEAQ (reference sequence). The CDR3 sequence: CASSLDAGYNEQFF. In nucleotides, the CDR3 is TGTGCTAGCAGCTTAGACGCGGGCTACAATGAGCAGTTCTTC.

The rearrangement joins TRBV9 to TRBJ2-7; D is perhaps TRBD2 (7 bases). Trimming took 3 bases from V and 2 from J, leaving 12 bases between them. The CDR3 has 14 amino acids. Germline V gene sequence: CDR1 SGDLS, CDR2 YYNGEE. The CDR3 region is CASSGGGRPYEQYF. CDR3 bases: TGTGCCAGCAGCGGGGGGGGGCGGCCCTACGAGCAGTACTTC.

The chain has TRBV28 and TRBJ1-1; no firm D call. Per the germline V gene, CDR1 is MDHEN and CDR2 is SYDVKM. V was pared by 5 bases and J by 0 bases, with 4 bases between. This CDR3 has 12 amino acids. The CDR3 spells CASSQVNTEAFF. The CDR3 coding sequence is TGTGCCAGCAGTCAAGTGAACACTGAAGCTTTCTTT.